These T cell receptor beta chains were read from a single sample in a study of T cells in Graves' hyperthyroidism and ophthalmopathy. TCRdb ran MiXCR on the multiplex PCR reads and lists one entry per CDR3 protein. The sample yields about 380,000 distinct CDR3 sequences, 15% to 20% seen once. What was sequenced was blood. The receptor source for this set is a man aged 18 to 35 with Graves' ophthalmopathy. Both conserved end residues are part of each CDR3. Fields, in order: V gene, J gene, D gene, clone size, CDR3 protein, CDR3 DNA. D genes are given only for firm matches. Expanded clones are given a class, and other clones once, few, many or no size at all.

v_gene: TRBV10-3
j_gene: TRBJ1-6
d_gene: -
abundance: -
CDR3aa: CAISENASPVYNSPLHF
CDR3nt: TGTGCCATCAGTGAAAACGCCTCGCCCGTCTATAATTCACCCCTCCACTTT

v_gene: TRBV2
j_gene: TRBJ2-1
d_gene: TRBD1
abundance: many
CDR3aa: CASSGTGFNEQFF
CDR3nt: TGTGCCAGCAGTGGGACAGGGTTCAATGAGCAGTTCTTC

v_gene: TRBV5-1
j_gene: TRBJ2-3
d_gene: TRBD2
abundance: many
CDR3aa: CASRRGDSSTDTQYF
CDR3nt: TGCGCCAGCAGGCGGGGGGATTCTAGCACAGATACGCAGTATTTT

v_gene: TRBV2
j_gene: TRBJ2-2
d_gene: -
abundance: few
CDR3aa: CASCPHGGTPGSCFF
CDR3nt: -

v_gene: TRBV2
j_gene: TRBJ1-4
d_gene: TRBD1
abundance: many
CDR3aa: CASTRDRVEKLFF
CDR3nt: TGTGCCAGCACTAGGGACAGGGTCGAAAAACTGTTTTTT

v_gene: TRBV12-3/TRBV12-4
j_gene: TRBJ2-2
d_gene: -
abundance: many
CDR3aa: CASSSEGWAGELFF
CDR3nt: TGTGCCAGCAGTTCGGAAGGGTGGGCCGGGGAGCTGTTTTTT

v_gene: TRBV6-1
j_gene: TRBJ2-7
d_gene: TRBD1
abundance: -
CDR3aa: CASISGTVSYEQYF
CDR3nt: TGTGCCAGCATTTCCGGGACAGTCTCCTACGAGCAGTACTTC

v_gene: TRBV19
j_gene: TRBJ1-3
d_gene: TRBD1
abundance: -
CDR3aa: CASIRQGSGNTIYF
CDR3nt: TGTGCCAGTATCAGACAGGGCTCTGGAAACACCATATATTTT

v_gene: TRBV28
j_gene: TRBJ1-3
d_gene: -
abundance: many
CDR3aa: CATIQVSSGNTIYF
CDR3nt: TGTGCCACAATACAGGTCTCCTCTGGAAACACCATATATTTT

v_gene: TRBV28
j_gene: TRBJ1-2
d_gene: TRBD1
abundance: few
CDR3aa: CASSFAGTGGADGYTF
CDR3nt: TGTGCCAGCAGCTTTGCCGGGACAGGGGGCGCGGATGGCTACACCTTC

v_gene: TRBV20-1
j_gene: TRBJ1-1
d_gene: TRBD1
abundance: many
CDR3aa: CSLGGTGGVGTEAFF
CDR3nt: TGCAGTCTGGGCGGGACAGGGGGCGTCGGGACTGAAGCTTTCTTT

v_gene: TRBV20-1
j_gene: TRBJ2-3
d_gene: -
abundance: many
CDR3aa: CSVVRTGRTSSTDTQYF
CDR3nt: TGCAGTGTCGTAAGGACGGGTCGAACCTCTAGCACAGATACGCAGTATTTT

v_gene: TRBV12-3/TRBV12-4
j_gene: TRBJ1-1
d_gene: -
abundance: many
CDR3aa: CASSSPPGAEAFF
CDR3nt: TGTGCCAGCAGTTCGCCCCCGGGGGCTGAAGCTTTCTTT

v_gene: TRBV20-1
j_gene: TRBJ1-1
d_gene: TRBD1
abundance: many
CDR3aa: CSAADRPEAFF
CDR3nt: TGCAGTGCTGCGGACAGGCCTGAAGCTTTCTTT